This record covers a single TCR beta chain. What it recognizes is unknown. Trimming removed 4 bases at V and 2 bases at J, with 12 bases between. The CDR3 spans 14 residues. Looked up from germline, CDR1 is LGHNA and CDR2 is YNFKEQ. The data were obtained in a study of lymphopenia after photon versus proton radiotherapy. Study-level results: Survival link was tested only in deceased patients; proton benefit remains a possibility. Photon-treated patients lost naive T cells and TCR diversity; proton-treated stayed stable. After lymphocyte nadir, photon-treated repertoires showed oligoclonal expansion, especially CD8+ Temra. In patients who died, overall survival fell as post-nadir TCR diversity dropped more.

The method was immunoSEQ multiplex PCR; TCRdb's version includes in-frame clones alone and lacks a portion of them. The data show around 30,000 clones, roughly 89% seen once. The specimen was peripheral blood, collected from a patient treated with proton-based radiotherapy. The chain employs TRBV4-2 and TRBJ2-7; TRBD1 or TRBD2 may be the D gene (5 bases each). The source of this sequence is a woman aged 70-85 years with pancreatic cancer. Some clones in this sample may be carry-over from other donors' samples. The CDR3 region has the DNA TGTGCCAGCAGCCCCCGGGACCGAGCCTACGAGCAGTACTTC. It specifies CASSPRDRAYEQYF.